The source of this TCR beta chain is a study of blood T cell repertoires in COVID-19. The overall study: Sites in the United States, Italy and Spain provided acute and convalescent COVID-19 samples.

Original methodology: By means of reference gene primer amplification, nucleated cell counts were estimated. Method: immunoSEQ multiplex PCR; TCRdb's copy keeps in-frame clones and lacks some. V and J calls and clone size come straight from that table; D and trimming were deduced from the DNA. The table shows 150,000 or so clones, with over 80% occurring only once. Germline V gene sequence: CDR1 LNHDA, CDR2 SQIVND (reference sequence). This CDR3 region has 16 residues. V shed 2 bases and J 3 bases; nucleotides not matched to a gene: 9. Clinical history as reported by participants underpinned cohort assignment. Individuals in the exposed group had encountered a COVID-19 case within 2 weeks preceding study entry.

What was sequenced was PBMCs or T cells enriched from blood (not recorded which). This TCR was sampled from a man in his 70s who had been exposed to COVID-19. The chain links TRBV19 to TRBJ1-2, with TRBD1 matching over 7 bases. CDR3 sequence reads: CASSIKGAGAYYGYTF. DNA for the CDR3: TGTGCCAGTAGTATAAAGGGGGCTGGGGCTTACTATGGCTACACCTTC.